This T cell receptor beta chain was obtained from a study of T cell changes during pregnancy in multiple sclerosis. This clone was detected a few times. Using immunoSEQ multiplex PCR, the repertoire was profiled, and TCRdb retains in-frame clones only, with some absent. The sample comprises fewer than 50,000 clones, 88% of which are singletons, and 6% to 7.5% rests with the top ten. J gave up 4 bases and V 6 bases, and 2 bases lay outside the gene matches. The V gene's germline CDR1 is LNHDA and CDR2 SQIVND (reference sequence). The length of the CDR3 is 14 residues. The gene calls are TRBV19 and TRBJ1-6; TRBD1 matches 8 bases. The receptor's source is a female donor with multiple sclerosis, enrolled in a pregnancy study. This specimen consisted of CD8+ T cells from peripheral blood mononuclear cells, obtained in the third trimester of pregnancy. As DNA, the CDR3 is TGTGCCAGTAGGACAGGGGATTATAATTCACCCCTCCACTTT. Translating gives CASRTGDYNSPLHF.